The subject of this entry is one T cell receptor beta chain. The antigen remains undetermined. There are 13 residues in the CDR3. Germline V lookup: CDR1 MNHNS, CDR2 SASEGT. The germline V and J ends were trimmed by 5 bases and 9 bases, with 14 bases remaining between them. This table comes from immunoSEQ multiplex PCR, and its TCRdb copy is limited to in-frame clones, with some not included. This sample has 18,000 or so clones; roughly four fifths occur once, and the top ten carry roughly 5%. This sample is drawn from a study of CD4+ T cells in melanoma. Overall study results and limits: Diverse differentiation states were reported for melanoma neoantigen-specific CD4+ T cells. A reported correlation linked neoantigen-specific CD4+ T cells to CD8+, macrophage and B cell function.

This sequence originates from a human donor with melanoma. The chain combines TRBV6-1 with TRBJ2-1, with D possibly being TRBD1 or TRBD2 (5 bases each). Material for sequencing was cells from a culture (not recorded whether cultured in vitro). The CDR3 protein is CASSKERDGEQFF. CDR3 coding DNA: TGTGCCAGCAGTAAGGAACGGGACGGTGAGCAGTTCTTC.